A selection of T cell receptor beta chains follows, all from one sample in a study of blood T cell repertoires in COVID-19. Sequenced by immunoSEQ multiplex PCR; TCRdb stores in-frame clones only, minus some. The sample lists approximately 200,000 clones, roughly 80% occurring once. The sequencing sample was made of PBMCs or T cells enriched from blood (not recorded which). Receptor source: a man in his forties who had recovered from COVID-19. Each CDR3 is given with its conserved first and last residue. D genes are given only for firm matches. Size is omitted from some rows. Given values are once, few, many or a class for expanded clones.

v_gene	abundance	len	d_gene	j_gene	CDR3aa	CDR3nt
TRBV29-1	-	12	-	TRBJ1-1	CSATLGGTEAFF	TGCAGCGCTACTCTAGGAGGCACTGAAGCTTTCTTT
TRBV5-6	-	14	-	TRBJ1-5	CASSTYGEAGPQHF	TGTGCCAGCAGTACCTACGGGGAAGCGGGGCCCCAGCATTTT
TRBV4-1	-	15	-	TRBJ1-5	CASSQMGGANQPQHF	TGCGCCAGCAGCCAGATGGGGGGGGCCAATCAGCCCCAGCATTTT
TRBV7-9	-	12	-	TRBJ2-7	CASSLAFLEQYF	TGTGCCAGCAGCTTAGCCTTCCTCGAGCAGTACTTC
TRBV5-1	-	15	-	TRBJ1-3	CASSLTVATGNTIYF	TGCGCCAGCAGTCTGACAGTGGCGACTGGAAACACCATATATTTT
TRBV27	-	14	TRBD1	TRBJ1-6	CASSFGTANSPLHF	TGTGCCAGCAGTTTCGGGACAGCTAATTCACCCCTCCACTTT
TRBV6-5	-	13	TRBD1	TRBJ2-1	CASSLTGEHEQFF	TGTGCCAGCAGTCTCACAGGGGAGCATGAGCAGTTCTTC
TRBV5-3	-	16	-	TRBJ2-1	CARSGPRGDPFNEQFF	TGTGCCAGAAGCGGTCCGCGGGGAGACCCCTTCAATGAGCAGTTCTTC
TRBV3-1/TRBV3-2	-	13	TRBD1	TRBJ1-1	CASSQDYRGEAFF	TGTGCCAGCAGCCAAGACTACAGGGGAGAAGCTTTCTTT
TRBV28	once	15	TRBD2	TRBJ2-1	CASSLQLAGGVEQFF	TGTGCCAGCAGTTTACAACTAGCGGGAGGAGTTGAGCAGTTCTTC
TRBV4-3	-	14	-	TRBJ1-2	CASSQIGGNYGYTF	TGCGCCAGCAGCCAAATCGGGGGGAACTATGGCTACACCTTC
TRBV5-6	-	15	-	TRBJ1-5	CASSLAGGGNQPQHF	TGTGCCAGCAGCCTGGCCGGGGGGGGAAATCAGCCCCAGCATTTT
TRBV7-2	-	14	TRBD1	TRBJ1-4	CASSSRTGHEKLFF	TGTGCCAGCAGCTCACGGACAGGGCATGAAAAACTGTTTTTT
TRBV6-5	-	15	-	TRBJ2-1	CASRPSSYSYNEQFF	TGTGCCAGCAGACCTAGCTCGTACTCCTACAATGAGCAGTTCTTC
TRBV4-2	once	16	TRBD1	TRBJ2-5	CASSPRGQGALETQYF	TGTGCCAGCAGCCCGAGGGGACAGGGGGCATTAGAGACCCAGTACTTC
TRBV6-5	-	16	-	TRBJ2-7	CASSYSSAGHSYEQYF	TGTGCCAGCAGTTACAGTTCGGCGGGCCACTCCTACGAGCAGTACTTC
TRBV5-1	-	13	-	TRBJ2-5	CASSVTEQETQYF	TGCGCCAGCAGCGTTACAGAACAAGAGACCCAGTACTTC
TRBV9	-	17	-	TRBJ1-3	CASSVGAGSYSGNTIYF	TGTGCCAGCAGCGTAGGAGCAGGGTCCTACTCTGGAAACACCATATATTTT
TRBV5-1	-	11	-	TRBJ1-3	CASAGRNTIYF	TGCGCCAGCGCAGGGAGAAACACCATATATTTT
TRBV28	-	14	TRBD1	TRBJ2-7	CASLSGTGSNEQYF	TGTGCCAGCTTGTCGGGGACAGGGTCCAACGAGCAGTACTTC